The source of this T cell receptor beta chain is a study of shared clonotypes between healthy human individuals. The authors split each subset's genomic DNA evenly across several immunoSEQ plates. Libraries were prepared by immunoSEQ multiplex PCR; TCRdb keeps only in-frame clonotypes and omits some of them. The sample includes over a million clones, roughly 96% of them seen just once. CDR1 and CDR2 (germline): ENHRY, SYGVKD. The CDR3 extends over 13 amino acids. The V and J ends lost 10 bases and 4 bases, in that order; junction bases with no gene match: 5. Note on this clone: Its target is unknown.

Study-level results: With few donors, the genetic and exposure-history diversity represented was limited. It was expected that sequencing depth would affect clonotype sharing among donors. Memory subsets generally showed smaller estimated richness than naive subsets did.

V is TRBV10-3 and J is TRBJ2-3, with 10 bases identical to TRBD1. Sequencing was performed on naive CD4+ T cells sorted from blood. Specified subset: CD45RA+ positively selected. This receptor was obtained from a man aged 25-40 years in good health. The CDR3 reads CASDRGRADTQYF. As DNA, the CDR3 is TGTGCCAGCGACAGGGGGCGCGCAGATACGCAGTATTTT.